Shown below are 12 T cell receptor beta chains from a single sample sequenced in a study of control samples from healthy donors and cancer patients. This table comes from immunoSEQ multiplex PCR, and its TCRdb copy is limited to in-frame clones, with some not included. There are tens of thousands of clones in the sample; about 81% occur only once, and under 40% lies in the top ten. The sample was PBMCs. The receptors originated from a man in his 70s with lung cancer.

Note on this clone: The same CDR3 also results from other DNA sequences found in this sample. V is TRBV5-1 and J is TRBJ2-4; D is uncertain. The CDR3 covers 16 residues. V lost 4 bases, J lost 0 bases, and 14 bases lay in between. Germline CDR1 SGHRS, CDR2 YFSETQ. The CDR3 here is CASSLGPSVAKNIQYF. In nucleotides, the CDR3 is TGCGCCAGCAGCCTCGGGCCGTCGGTAGCCAAAAACATTCAGTACTTC.

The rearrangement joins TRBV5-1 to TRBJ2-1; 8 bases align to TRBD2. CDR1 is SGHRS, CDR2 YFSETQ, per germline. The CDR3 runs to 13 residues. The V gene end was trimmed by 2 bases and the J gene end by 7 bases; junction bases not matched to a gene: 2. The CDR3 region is CASSFQRGNEQFF. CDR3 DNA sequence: TGCGCCAGCAGCTTTCAGCGGGGGAATGAGCAGTTCTTC.

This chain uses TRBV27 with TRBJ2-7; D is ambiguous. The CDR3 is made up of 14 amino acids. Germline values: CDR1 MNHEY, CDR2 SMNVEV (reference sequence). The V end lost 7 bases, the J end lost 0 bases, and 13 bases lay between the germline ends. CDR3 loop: CASTTWRSSYEQYF. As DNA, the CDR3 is TGTGCCAGCACCACTTGGCGGTCCTCCTACGAGCAGTACTTC.

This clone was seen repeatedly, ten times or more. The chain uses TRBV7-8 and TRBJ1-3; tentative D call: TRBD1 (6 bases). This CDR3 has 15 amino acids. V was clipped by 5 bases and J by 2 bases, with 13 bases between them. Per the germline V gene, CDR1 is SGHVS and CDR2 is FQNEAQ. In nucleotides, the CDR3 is TGTGCCAGCAGCGCCTTAGGGGGGACTGGAAACACCATATATTTT. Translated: CASSALGGTGNTIYF.

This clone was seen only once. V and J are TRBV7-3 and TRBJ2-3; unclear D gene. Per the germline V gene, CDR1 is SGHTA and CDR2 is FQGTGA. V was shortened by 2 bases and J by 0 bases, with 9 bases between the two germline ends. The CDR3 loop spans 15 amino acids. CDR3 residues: CASSLRGPSTDTQYF. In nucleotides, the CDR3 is TGTGCCAGCAGCTTACGAGGACCTAGCACAGATACGCAGTATTTT.

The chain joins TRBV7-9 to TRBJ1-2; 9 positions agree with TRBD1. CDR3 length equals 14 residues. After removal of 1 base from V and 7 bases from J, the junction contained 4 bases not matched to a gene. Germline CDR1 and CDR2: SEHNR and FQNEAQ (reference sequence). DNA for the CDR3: TGTGCCAGCAGCTTAGGGGACAGGGTGCCTGGCTACACCTTC. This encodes CASSLGDRVPGYTF.

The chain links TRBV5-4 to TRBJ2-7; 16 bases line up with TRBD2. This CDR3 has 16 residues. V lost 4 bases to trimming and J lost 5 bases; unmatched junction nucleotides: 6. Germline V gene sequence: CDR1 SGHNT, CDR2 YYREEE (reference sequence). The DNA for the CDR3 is TGTGCCAGCAGCCCCGGGACTAGCGGGGGGGTCCACGAGCAGTACTTC. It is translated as CASSPGTSGGVHEQYF.

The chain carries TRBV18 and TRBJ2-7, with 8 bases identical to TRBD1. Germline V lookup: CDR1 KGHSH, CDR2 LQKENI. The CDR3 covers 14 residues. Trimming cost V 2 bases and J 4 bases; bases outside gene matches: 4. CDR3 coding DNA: TGTGCCAGCTCACCAGGGGACAGGCCATACGAGCAGTACTTC. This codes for CASSPGDRPYEQYF.

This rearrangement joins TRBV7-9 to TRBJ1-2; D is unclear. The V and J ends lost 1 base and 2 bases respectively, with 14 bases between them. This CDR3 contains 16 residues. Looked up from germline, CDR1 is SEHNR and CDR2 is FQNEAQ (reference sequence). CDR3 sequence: CASSLGAPGSNYGYTF. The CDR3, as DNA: TGTGCCAGCAGCTTAGGAGCGCCAGGATCCAACTATGGCTACACCTTC.

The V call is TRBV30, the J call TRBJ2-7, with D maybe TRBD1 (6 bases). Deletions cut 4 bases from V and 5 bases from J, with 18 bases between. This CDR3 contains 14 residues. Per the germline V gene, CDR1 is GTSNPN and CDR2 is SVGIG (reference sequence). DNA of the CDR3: TGTGCCTGGACCTCGGGACACGCGACGCACGAGCAGTACTTC. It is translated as CAWTSGHATHEQYF.

The DNA of the CDR3 is TGTGCCAGCAGCTTGACTAGCGGGGGCGCAGATACGCAGTATTTT. Encoded protein: CASSLTSGGADTQYF. The rearrangement joins TRBV7-2 to TRBJ2-3; 12 positions agree with TRBD2. This CDR3 contains 15 residues. Trimming removed 3 bases from V and 4 bases from J; junction bases left unmatched: 2. Germline CDR1 SGHTA, CDR2 FQGNSA.

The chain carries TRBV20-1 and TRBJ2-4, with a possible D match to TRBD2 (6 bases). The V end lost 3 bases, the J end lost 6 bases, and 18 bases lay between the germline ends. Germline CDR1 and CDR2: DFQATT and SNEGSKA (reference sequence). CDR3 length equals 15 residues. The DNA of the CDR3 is TGCAGTGCTAGTGAATGGAGGGCTCTGGGAAACATTCAGTACTTC. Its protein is CSASEWRALGNIQYF.